Shown below are 15 T cell receptor beta chains from a single sample sequenced in a study of blood T cell repertoires in COVID-19. TCRdb's copy holds only in-frame clones and misses some; the assay was immunoSEQ multiplex PCR. The sample lists some 180,000 clones, around four fifths occurring once. Sequencing was done on a sample of peripheral blood. All receptors derive from a woman of 80 years or more with COVID-19, enrolled during active disease.

The J gene is TRBJ1-6, the V gene TRBV5-1, with TRBD1 matching 8 bases. Germline CDR1 is SGHRS and CDR2 is YFSETQ. The CDR3 length is 14 residues. Trimming at V came to 4 bases and at J to 8 bases, leaving 5 bases not matched to a gene. CDR3 sequence: CASSPQGGDSPLHF. CDR3 bases: TGCGCCAGCAGCCCACAGGGGGGGGATTCACCCCTCCACTTT. Full variable domain (missing parts from reference TRBV5-1 and TRBJ1-6): KAGVTQTPRYLIKTRGQQVTLSCSPISGHRSVSWYQQTPGQGLQFLFEYFSETQRNKGNFPGRFSGRQFSNSRSEMNVSTLELGDSALYLCASSPQGGDSPLHFGNGTRLTVT.

The CDR3 DNA reads TGTGCCAGTGCACCCACGAGCTCTGGAAACACCATATATTTT. Its translation: CASAPTSSGNTIYF. The genes are TRBV11-2 and TRBJ1-3; the D is unclear. Germline lookup yields CDR1 SGHAT and CDR2 FQNNGV. The CDR3 has 14 residues. V shed 9 bases and J shed 0 bases, with 12 bases lying between them.

J is TRBJ1-1 and V is TRBV6-6; possibly TRBD1 for D (6 bases). CDR1 and CDR2 from the germline V gene are MNHNY and SVGAGI (reference sequence). The CDR3 sequence is 14 residues long. V lost 8 bases to trimming and J lost 2 bases, with 15 bases between them. CDR3 protein: CASRLGRGNTEAFF. The CDR3, as DNA: TGTGCCAGCCGGCTGGGCAGGGGCAACACTGAAGCTTTCTTT.

The chain joins TRBV5-1 to TRBJ2-2; 7 nucleotides agree with TRBD1. The V and J ends lost 0 bases and 6 bases, in that order; junction bases with no gene match: 17. This CDR3 has 19 amino acids. Germline CDR1 reads SGHRS; CDR2 reads YFSETQ. The CDR3 region has the DNA TGCGCCAGCAGCTTGGGATCGACAGGGATAGAGCTATTGCCCGGGGAGCTGTTTTTT. It yields the protein CASSLGSTGIELLPGELFF.

The chain uses TRBV5-6 and TRBJ1-4; the match to TRBD1 covers 8 bases. The junction had 8 bases not matched to a gene; V was cut back by 6 bases and J by 4 bases. This CDR3 comprises 15 residues. Germline V gives CDR1 SGHDT, CDR2 YYEEEE. CDR3 sequence reads: CASTLGQGINEKLFF. The CDR3 DNA follows: TGTGCCAGCACCCTTGGACAGGGAATTAATGAAAAACTGTTTTTT.

V is TRBV6-1 and J is TRBJ1-5, with 7 bases aligning to TRBD1. Germline V gene sequence: CDR1 MNHNS, CDR2 SASEGT. V lost 4 bases and J lost 6; bases outside the gene matches: 18. The CDR3 runs 18 residues. CDR3 sequence (DNA): TGTGCCAGCAGTGGTTTGACAGGGCCGGTTGGGGAAGTTCAGCCCCAGCATTTT. Amino acids: CASSGLTGPVGEVQPQHF.

The rearrangement joins TRBV24-1 to TRBJ1-1; 10 positions match TRBD1. J lost 3 bases, V lost 7 bases, and 4 bases had no gene match. The CDR3 spans 14 residues. Germline CDR1 and CDR2: KGHDR and SFDVKD. The CDR3 DNA is TGTGCCACCAGGTCCGGGACAGGGGACACTGAAGCTTTCTTT. Translation: CATRSGTGDTEAFF.

Details on this clone: This sample also contains other DNA sequences that code for the same CDR3. The CDR3: CASSPDRADQPQHF. CDR3 sequence (DNA): TGTGCCAGCTCACCAGACAGGGCCGATCAGCCCCAGCATTTT. The chain has TRBV18 and TRBJ1-5; the match to TRBD1 covers 7 bases. The junction had 3 bases not matched to a gene; V was cut back by 2 bases and J by 5 bases. The CDR3 runs 14 residues. Germline-derived CDR1 and CDR2 are KGHSH and LQKENI.

This clone was counted a few times. The gene calls are TRBV9 and TRBJ1-1; 8 bases match TRBD1. The CDR3 loop spans 15 amino acids. Germline V gene data show CDR1 as SGDLS and CDR2 as YYNGEE. V lost 5 bases and J lost 4; bases outside the gene matches: 10. The CDR3: CASSWTGRGSTEAFF. CDR3 DNA: TGTGCCAGCAGTTGGACAGGGCGGGGTAGCACTGAAGCTTTCTTT.

This rearrangement joins TRBV20-1 to TRBJ1-6; D not certain. Looked up from germline, CDR1 is DFQATT and CDR2 is SNEGSKA (reference sequence). This CDR3 region has 11 residues. Trimming removed 0 bases from V and 13 bases from J, with 7 bases in between. DNA for the CDR3: TGCAGTGCTAGAGATTCGGGGCCCCTCCACTTT. It yields the protein CSARDSGPLHF.

The rearrangement joins TRBV7-9 to TRBJ1-4, with TRBD1 as a possible D gene (5 bases). The V end lost 6 bases, the J end lost 2 bases, and 10 bases lay between the germline ends. Germline CDR1 SEHNR, CDR2 FQNEAQ (reference sequence). The CDR3 runs to 14 residues. As DNA, the CDR3 is TGTGCCAGCAGTTCAGGGTGGACTAATGAAAAACTGTTTTTT. Amino acid sequence: CASSSGWTNEKLFF.

The chain recombines TRBV5-1 with TRBJ1-4; a weak D match, TRBD1 (6 bases). CDR3 length: 14 residues. The ends were cut back, 4 bases at V and 7 bases at J, with 14 bases in the middle. Germline CDR1 reads SGHRS; CDR2 reads YFSETQ. CDR3 in amino acids: CASSARGNGEKLFF. The CDR3 bases are TGCGCCAGCAGCGCCAGGGGAAATGGTGAAAAACTGTTTTTT.

J is TRBJ1-4 and V is TRBV18; 8 bases line up with TRBD1. The junction had 0 bases not matched to a gene; V was cut back by 2 bases and J by 1 base. The CDR3 runs 15 residues. Germline values: CDR1 KGHSH, CDR2 LQKENI. The CDR3: CASSPTGGTNEKLFF. In nucleotides, the CDR3 is TGTGCCAGCTCACCAACAGGGGGAACTAATGAAAAACTGTTTTTT.

The count of this clone is one. The rearrangement joins TRBV4-1 to TRBJ1-1, with a weak D call TRBD1 (6 bases). V was clipped by 3 bases and J by 1 base, with 15 bases between them. Germline CDR1 is MGHRA and CDR2 is YSYEKL. The CDR3 is 16 residues long. In DNA form, the CDR3 reads TGCGCCAGCAGCCAGCGACGGGGGGCGAGGAACACTGAAGCTTTCTTT. This gives the protein CASSQRRGARNTEAFF.

V gene TRBV6-5 combines with J gene TRBJ1-6, with D unresolved. CDR1 and CDR2 (germline): MNHEY, SVGAGI. The CDR3 runs 12 residues. Trimming took 0 bases from V and 10 from J, leaving 4 bases between them. Here the CDR3 reads CASSYSSSPLHF. CDR3 sequence (DNA): TGTGCCAGCAGTTACTCGAGCTCACCCCTCCACTTT.